The rows below give T cell receptor beta chains drawn from one sample of a study of shared T cell receptors in the human thymus. TCRdb keeps only in-frame clones here, not all; method: immunoSEQ multiplex PCR. The repertoire includes 600,000 or so clones, around 87% of them detected once, and 0.0094% sits in the top ten. The data also belong to a second study, concerning human thymus T cells.

Sequencing was performed on thymocytes. The receptors were gathered from a boy less than two years old with a congenital heart defect. CDR3s include the opening cysteine and the closing phenylalanine or tryptophan. Each record gives: J gene, V gene, D gene, CDR3 protein. A D gene is named only where the DNA matches it firmly.

TRBJ1-5 TRBV18 . CASSDGTNQPQHF
TRBJ2-3 TRBV5-1 TRBD2 CASSIRLAGETDTQYF
TRBJ1-3 TRBV28 . CASSFVRGGNTIYF
TRBJ2-3 TRBV5-1 . CASSEDWECTDTQYF
TRBJ2-1 TRBV14 TRBD2 CASSQSGSLINEQFF
TRBJ2-5 TRBV12-5 TRBD1 CASAKPQGARDFRETQYF
TRBJ1-2 TRBV7-9 . CASSLTTGRQYGYTF
TRBJ2-5 TRBV11-2 . CASSSPMAGQETQYF
TRBJ2-7 TRBV28 . CASSDAQPRYEQYF
TRBJ2-7 TRBV20-1 . CSARGRREQYF
TRBJ2-1 TRBV7-9 TRBD2 CASSPRRLAEHNEQFF
TRBJ2-4 TRBV5-6 . CASSLWRDDKNIQYF
TRBJ2-5 TRBV25-1 . CASSSEFRPGRQETQYF
TRBJ1-2 TRBV5-4 TRBD1 CASSLGGETGAPDYGYTF
TRBJ2-3 TRBV10-3 TRBD2 CAISPSGGTADTQYF
TRBJ2-1 TRBV9 TRBD2 CASSPRLAGAYNEQFF
TRBJ1-2 TRBV11-2 . CASSLGTRANYGYTF
TRBJ2-3 TRBV4-3 . CASSQAGVTDTQYF
TRBJ2-5 TRBV7-6 TRBD2 CASSLASGRGETQYF
TRBJ2-7 TRBV27 TRBD2 CASSLVSRTSGIGAYEQYF
TRBJ2-1 TRBV5-1 TRBD2 CASSSVSGVNEQFF
TRBJ2-7 TRBV6-1 . CASSEAARVHSYEQYF
TRBJ2-2 TRBV29-1 TRBD1 CSVADRPLPGELFF
TRBJ1-4 TRBV2 . CASSARSTNEKLFF
TRBJ2-7 TRBV30 TRBD2 CAWSGTSGSYEQYF
TRBJ2-7 TRBV27 TRBD1 CASSHTGGTYEQYF
TRBJ1-1 TRBV6-5 . CASTQDTEAFF
TRBJ1-2 TRBV6-6 . CASQKDWGYGYTF
TRBJ2-2 TRBV19 . CASSPPGNTGELFF
TRBJ1-5 TRBV4-2 . CASSQESGNNNQPQHF
TRBJ1-4 TRBV28 . CASSQGWSNEKLFF
TRBJ1-4 TRBV7-9 TRBD1 CASSCDRGWEKLFF
TRBJ1-1 TRBV28 . CASSSVVNTEAFF
TRBJ2-5 TRBV25-1 TRBD1 CASRDGTAKQETQYF
TRBJ1-1 TRBV29-1 TRBD1 CSVEDTGGVMNTEAFF
TRBJ1-4 TRBV29-1 . CSVTDRREKLFF
TRBJ2-7 TRBV5-1 . CASSPTHRDPSSYEQYF
TRBJ2-7 TRBV7-2 TRBD2 CASKHSSGISYEQYF
TRBJ2-2 TRBV27 TRBD1 CASRHQGEIGELFF
TRBJ2-7 TRBV29-1 TRBD2 CSVCPGLEVHEQYF
TRBJ2-1 TRBV19 TRBD2 CASSTGLAGDNEQFF
TRBJ1-1 TRBV5-1 . CASSPPEGGINTEAFF
TRBJ1-1 TRBV5-1 . CASSPGRGPNTEAFF
TRBJ1-2 TRBV2 . CASSEVRGLGGYTF
TRBJ2-3 TRBV4-3 TRBD2 CASSPDRLSTSGGAVADTQYF
TRBJ2-7 TRBV4-1 . CASSQARGPYEQYF
TRBJ2-2 TRBV11-2 . CASSFSVNTGELFF
TRBJ2-6 TRBV2 TRBD1 CASRSGTGAIGANVLTF
TRBJ2-1 TRBV4-3 . CASSQASGLLDEQFF
TRBJ2-7 TRBV28 . CASSLGYKGRGREQYF
TRBJ1-4 TRBV28 TRBD1 CASRHWPQGSGDEKLFF
TRBJ2-7 TRBV4-1 TRBD2 CASSQDRTSGSYCEQYF
TRBJ1-2 TRBV7-9 . CASSFGGSNYGYTF
TRBJ2-1 TRBV9 . CASSVALKYNEQFF
TRBJ2-7 TRBV5-4 TRBD2 CASSLREGSYEQYF
TRBJ2-1 TRBV4-1 TRBD2 CASSQEPRGTSGPSSYNEQFF
TRBJ1-6 TRBV14 TRBD1 CASSQERGQGSTSPLHF
TRBJ1-4 TRBV6-1 TRBD1 CASTNGTDRVGKLFF
TRBJ2-1 TRBV4-3 TRBD2 CASSQDKGLAGGPTYNEQFF